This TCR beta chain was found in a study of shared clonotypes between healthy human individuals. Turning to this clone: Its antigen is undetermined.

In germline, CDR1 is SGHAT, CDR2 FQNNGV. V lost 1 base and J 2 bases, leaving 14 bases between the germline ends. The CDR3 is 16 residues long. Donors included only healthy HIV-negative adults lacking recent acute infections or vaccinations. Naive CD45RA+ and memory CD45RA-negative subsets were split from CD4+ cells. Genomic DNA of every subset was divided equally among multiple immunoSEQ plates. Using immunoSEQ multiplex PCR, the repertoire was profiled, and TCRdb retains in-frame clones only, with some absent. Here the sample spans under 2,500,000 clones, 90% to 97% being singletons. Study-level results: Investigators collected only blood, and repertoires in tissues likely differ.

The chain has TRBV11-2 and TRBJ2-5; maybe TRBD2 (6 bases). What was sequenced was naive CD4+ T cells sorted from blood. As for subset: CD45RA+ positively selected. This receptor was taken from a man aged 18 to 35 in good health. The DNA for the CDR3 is TGTGCCAGCAGCTTAGGAGGAGGGATCGGACAAGAGACCCAGTACTTC. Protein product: CASSLGGGIGQETQYF.